The TCR beta chain under discussion was sequenced for a study of vaccination and CD4 T cells after COVID-19. Scientists ran DNA taken from cultured CD4+ T cells through the Oncomine TCR Beta short-read assay for sequencing. In TCRdb, the PCR reads were re-called with MiXCR into one record per CDR3 protein. Here the sample spans 20,000 to 30,000 distinct CDR3 sequences, roughly 45% being singletons. About this clonotype itself: What it binds is not known.

Treatment given: roughly 11-day PBMC culture with coronavirus spike peptide pools or control peptides (ViraFEST assay). Expanded clonotypes were found by TCR sequencing after peptide-pool stimulation (ViraFEST). Dates of positive PCR ran from March to December 2020, before US Alpha, Beta and Delta variants. Cultures got half-medium changes with IL-2 on days 3 and 7. Germline V gives CDR1 MDHEN, CDR2 SYDVKM. With 6 bases removed from V and 0 bases from J, the gap between germline ends came to 8 bases. This CDR3 has 13 residues. The J gene is TRBJ1-2, the V gene TRBV28; D unresolved. The receptor was derived from a human donor who had recovered from COVID-19. Material for sequencing was CD4+ T cells from blood, cultured in vitro. The CDR3 loop reads CASRSTANYGYTF. Here the CDR3 DNA reads TGTGCCAGCAGATCTACAGCTAACTATGGCTACACCTTC.